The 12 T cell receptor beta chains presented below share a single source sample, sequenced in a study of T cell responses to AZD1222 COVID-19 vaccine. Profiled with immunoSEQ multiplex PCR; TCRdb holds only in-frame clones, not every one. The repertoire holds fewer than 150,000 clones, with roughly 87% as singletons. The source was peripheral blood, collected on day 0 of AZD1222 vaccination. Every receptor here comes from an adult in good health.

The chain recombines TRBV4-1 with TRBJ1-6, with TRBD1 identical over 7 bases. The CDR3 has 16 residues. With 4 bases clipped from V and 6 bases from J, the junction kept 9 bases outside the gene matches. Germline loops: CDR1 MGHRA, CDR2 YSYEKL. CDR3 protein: CASSPPTGQINSPLHF. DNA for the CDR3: TGCGCCAGCAGCCCACCCACGGGACAGATTAATTCACCCCTCCACTTT.

CDR3 loop: CASSPGQLPYGYTF. The CDR3 coding sequence is TGTGCCAGCAGCCCCGGACAGCTACCCTATGGCTACACCTTC. The chain recombines TRBV5-6 with TRBJ1-2; D perhaps matches TRBD1 (6 bases). Germline V lookup: CDR1 SGHDT, CDR2 YYEEEE. V was trimmed by 4 bases and J by 4 bases, leaving 14 bases between them. The CDR3 has 14 residues.

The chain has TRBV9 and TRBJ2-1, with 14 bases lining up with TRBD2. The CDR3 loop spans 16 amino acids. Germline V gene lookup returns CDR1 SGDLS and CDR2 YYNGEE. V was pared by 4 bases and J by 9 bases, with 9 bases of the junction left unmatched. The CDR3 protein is CASSPRLAGGYGEQFF. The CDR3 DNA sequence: TGTGCCAGCAGCCCCCGACTAGCGGGGGGGTATGGTGAGCAGTTCTTC.

Here the CDR3 reads CSVRQALEQYF. DNA for the CDR3: TGCAGCGTAAGACAGGCGTTGGAGCAGTACTTC. V usage is TRBV29-1 and J usage is TRBJ2-7, with D maybe TRBD1 (6 bases). V was pared by 6 bases and J by 7 bases, with 13 bases between. The germline V gene has CDR1 SQVTM and CDR2 ANQGSEA. CDR3 size: 11 residues.

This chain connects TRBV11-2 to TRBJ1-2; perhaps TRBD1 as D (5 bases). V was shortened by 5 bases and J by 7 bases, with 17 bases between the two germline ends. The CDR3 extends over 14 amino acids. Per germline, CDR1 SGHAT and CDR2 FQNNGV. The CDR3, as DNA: TGTGCCAGCAGCCAACTACCAGGCAGGGTTGGCTACACCTTC. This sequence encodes CASSQLPGRVGYTF.

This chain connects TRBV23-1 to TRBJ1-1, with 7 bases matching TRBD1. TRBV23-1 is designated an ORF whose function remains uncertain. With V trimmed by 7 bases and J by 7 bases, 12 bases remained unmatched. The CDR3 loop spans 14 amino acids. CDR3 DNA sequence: TGCGCCAGCACCAGAACCGGACAGGCGGTTGAAGCTTTCTTT. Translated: CASTRTGQAVEAFF.

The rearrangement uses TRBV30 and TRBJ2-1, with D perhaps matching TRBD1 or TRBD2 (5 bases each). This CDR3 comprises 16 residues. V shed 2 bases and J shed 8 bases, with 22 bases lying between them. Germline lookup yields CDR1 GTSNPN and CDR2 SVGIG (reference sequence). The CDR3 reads CAWSPMPGPLRYEQFF. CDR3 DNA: TGTGCCTGGAGTCCCATGCCGGGACCTCTTAGGTATGAGCAGTTCTTC.

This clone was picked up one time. CDR3 region: CASSQPPKGASNTEAFF. CDR3 nucleotides: TGCGCCAGCAGCCAACCACCCAAGGGAGCCTCGAACACTGAAGCTTTCTTT. The rearrangement links TRBV4-1 to TRBJ1-1, with D unclear. The CDR3 extends over 17 amino acids. Trimming shortened V by 2 bases and J by 1 base, and 17 bases separated the two germline ends. Germline V gene sequence: CDR1 MGHRA, CDR2 YSYEKL.

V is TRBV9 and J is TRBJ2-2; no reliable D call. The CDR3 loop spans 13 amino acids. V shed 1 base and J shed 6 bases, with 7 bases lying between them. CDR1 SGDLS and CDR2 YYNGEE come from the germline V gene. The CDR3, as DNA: TGTGCCAGCAGCGTACAGCCCTCCGGGGAGCTGTTTTTT. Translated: CASSVQPSGELFF.

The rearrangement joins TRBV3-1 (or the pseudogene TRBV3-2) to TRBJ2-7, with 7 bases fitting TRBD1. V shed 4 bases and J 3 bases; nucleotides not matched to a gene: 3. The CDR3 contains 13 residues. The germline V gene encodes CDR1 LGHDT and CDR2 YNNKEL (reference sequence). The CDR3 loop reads CASSRGQDYEQYF. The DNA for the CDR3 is TGTGCCAGCAGCCGCGGACAGGACTACGAGCAGTACTTC.

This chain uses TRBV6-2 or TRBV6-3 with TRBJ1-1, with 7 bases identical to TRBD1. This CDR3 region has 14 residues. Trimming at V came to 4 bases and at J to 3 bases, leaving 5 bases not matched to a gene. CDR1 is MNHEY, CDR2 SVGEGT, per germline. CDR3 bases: TGTGCCAGCAGTTCGGACAGGCAACACACTGAAGCTTTCTTT. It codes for CASSSDRQHTEAFF.

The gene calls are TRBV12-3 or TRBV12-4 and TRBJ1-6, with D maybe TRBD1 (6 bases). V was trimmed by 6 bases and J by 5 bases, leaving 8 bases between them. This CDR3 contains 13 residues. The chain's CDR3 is CASRYRDNSPLHF. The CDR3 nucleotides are TGTGCCAGCAGGTACAGGGATAATTCACCCCTCCACTTT.